The clone carrying this T cell receptor (beta chain) was recorded a few times. Its antigen is currently unknown. Germline V gene sequence: CDR1 SGHVS, CDR2 FQNEAQ. The CDR3 contains 15 residues. V was cut by 5 bases and J by 3 bases, with 15 bases left in between. The source of the sample is a study of T cells in Graves' hyperthyroidism and ophthalmopathy. Regarding the study as a whole: In the analysis, a 13 V-J model separated ophthalmopathy from stable hyperthyroidism. In validation, the model predicted ophthalmopathy. These predictions came a median about 6.5 months before onset.

Patients counted as stable if ophthalmopathy did not develop within 18 months. For the diagnoses, clinical symptoms, serum thyroxine and TRAb, thyroid ultrasound and orbital computed tomography were used. RNA transcripts gave rise to amplified TCR beta CDR3 regions. The TCR CDR3 first-round RT-PCR relied on the HTBI primer set. TCRdb re-called the multiplex PCR reads through MiXCR, storing one row per CDR3 protein. The data show about 350,000 distinct CDR3 sequences, with over 11% seen just once and around 24% held by the top ten. This receptor was taken from a woman aged 25-40 years with Graves' hyperthyroidism. The sample comprised blood. This chain links TRBV7-8 with TRBJ2-3; unclear D gene. The CDR3 loop is CASSVNRGSTDTQYF. The CDR3 bases are TGTGCCAGCAGCGTAAATAGAGGTTCGACAGATACGCAGTATTTT. The variable domain in full, completed from reference TRBV7-8 and TRBJ2-3, reads GAGVSQSPRYKVAKRGQDVALRCDPISGHVSLFWYQQALGQGPEFLTYFQNEAQLDKSGLPSDRFFAERPEGSVSTLKIQRTQQEDSAVYLCASSVNRGSTDTQYFGPGTRLTVL.